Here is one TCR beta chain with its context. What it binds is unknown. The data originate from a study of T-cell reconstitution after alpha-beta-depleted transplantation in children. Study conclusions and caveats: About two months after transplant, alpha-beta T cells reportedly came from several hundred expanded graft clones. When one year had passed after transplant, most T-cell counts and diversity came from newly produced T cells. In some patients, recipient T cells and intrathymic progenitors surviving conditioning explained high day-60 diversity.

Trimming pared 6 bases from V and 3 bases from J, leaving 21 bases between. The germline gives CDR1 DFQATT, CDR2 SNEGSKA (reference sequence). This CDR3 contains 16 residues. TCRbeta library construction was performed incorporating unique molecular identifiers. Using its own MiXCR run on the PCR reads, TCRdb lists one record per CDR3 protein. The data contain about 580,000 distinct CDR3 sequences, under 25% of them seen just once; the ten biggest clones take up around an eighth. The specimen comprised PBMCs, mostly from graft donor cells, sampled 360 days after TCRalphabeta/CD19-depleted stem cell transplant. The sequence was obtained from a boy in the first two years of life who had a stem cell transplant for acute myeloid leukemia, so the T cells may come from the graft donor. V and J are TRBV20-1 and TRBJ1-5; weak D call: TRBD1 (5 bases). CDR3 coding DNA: TGCAGTGCAGCCAGATTAGTGGGACGGTTCAATCAGCCCCAGCATTTT. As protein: CSAARLVGRFNQPQHF.